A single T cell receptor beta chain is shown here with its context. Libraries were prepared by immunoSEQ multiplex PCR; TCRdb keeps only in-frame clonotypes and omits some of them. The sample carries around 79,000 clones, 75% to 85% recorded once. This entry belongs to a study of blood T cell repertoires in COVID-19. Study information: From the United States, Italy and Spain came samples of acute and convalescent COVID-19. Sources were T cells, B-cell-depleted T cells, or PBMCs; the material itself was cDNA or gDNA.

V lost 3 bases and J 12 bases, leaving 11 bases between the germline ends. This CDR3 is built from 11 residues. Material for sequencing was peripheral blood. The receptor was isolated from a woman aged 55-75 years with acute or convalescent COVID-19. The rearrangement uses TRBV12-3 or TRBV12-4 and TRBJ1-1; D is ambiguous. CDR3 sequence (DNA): TGTGCCAGCAGTTTCTTGTTGCAGACTTTCTTT. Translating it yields CASSFLLQTFF.